One and the same sample provided the 31 T cell receptor beta chains below, sequenced in a study of blood T cell repertoires in COVID-19. The repertoire was sequenced with immunoSEQ multiplex PCR; TCRdb's copy has only in-frame clones and lacks some. The table lists about 6,100 clones, under 95% of them singletons, with about 47% in the top ten. Sequences were obtained from peripheral blood. These receptors were obtained from a human donor in a cohort sampled during active COVID-19.

Regarding this clone: At one boundary the junction diverges from the germline segment, which might be a read error. The genes are TRBV5-6 and TRBJ2-1, with D possibly matching TRBD2 (6 bases). Germline V gene lookup returns CDR1 SGHDT and CDR2 YYEEEE. The CDR3 extends over 15 amino acids. The CDR3 sequence is CASSLSGSNYYEQFF. CDR3 sequence (DNA): TGTGCCAGCAGCTTATCCGGGAGCAACTACTATGAGCAGTTCTTC.

This clone was observed once. J is TRBJ1-1 and V is TRBV27, with a weak D call TRBD1 (6 bases). The V end was cut by 3 bases, the J end by 8 bases, with 10 bases between. Per germline, CDR1 MNHEY and CDR2 SMNVEV (reference sequence). The CDR3 extends over 12 amino acids. CDR3 loop: CASSFRGQEAFF. The CDR3 DNA reads as TGTGCCAGCAGTTTTAGGGGACAAGAAGCTTTCTTT.

J is TRBJ1-1 and V is TRBV6-6; a possible D gene is TRBD1 (5 bases). Trimming pared 5 bases from V and 11 bases from J, leaving 12 bases between. CDR3 length equals 11 residues. Germline CDR1 is MNHNY and CDR2 is SVGAGI (reference sequence). CDR3 in DNA: TGTGCCAGCAGTGCTGGACAAAGGGCTTTCTTT. Encoded protein: CASSAGQRAFF.

The genes are TRBV5-1 and TRBJ2-7; TRBD1 aligns across 8 bases. The CDR3 has 15 residues. V lost 0 bases and J lost 0; bases outside the gene matches: 2. Germline CDR1 SGHRS, CDR2 YFSETQ. The CDR3 DNA is TGCGCCAGCAGCTTGGGGACAGGGAGCTCCTACGAGCAGTACTTC. Its translation: CASSLGTGSSYEQYF.

The chain employs TRBV6-5 and TRBJ2-1, with 7 bases that match TRBD2. After removal of 8 bases from V and 7 bases from J, the junction contained 8 bases not matched to a gene. The germline V gene encodes CDR1 MNHEY and CDR2 SVGAGI. The CDR3 is made up of 13 amino acids. CDR3 amino acids: CASGGVYTNEQFF. The CDR3 region has the DNA TGTGCCAGCGGGGGGGTTTACACAAATGAGCAGTTCTTC.

The genes are TRBV6-1 and TRBJ2-6; D is uncertain. Germline V lookup: CDR1 MNHNS, CDR2 SASEGT. This CDR3 has 18 residues. V was trimmed by 0 bases and J by 2 bases, leaving 14 bases between them. As DNA, the CDR3 is TGTGCCAGCAGTGAAGCGCGTACCCCTCTCGCTGGGGCCAACGTCCTGACTTTC. Translated, it gives CASSEARTPLAGANVLTF.

The CDR3 region is CASSQAGLASEQYF. As DNA, the CDR3 is TGTGCCAGCAGCCAAGCGGGACTAGCAAGCGAGCAGTACTTC. This chain joins TRBV3-1 (or the pseudogene TRBV3-2) and TRBJ2-7, with 9 bases lining up with TRBD2. The CDR3 covers 14 residues. V was pared by 1 base and J by 6 bases, with 4 bases of the junction left unmatched. The germline V gene encodes CDR1 LGHDT and CDR2 YNNKEL (reference sequence).

The V call is TRBV7-9, the J call TRBJ1-1, with 8 bases lining up with TRBD1. V trimming: 2 bases; J trimming: 3 bases; junction bases outside the gene matches: 2. Germline CDR1 SEHNR, CDR2 FQNEAQ (reference sequence). CDR3 length: 14 residues. The CDR3 bases are TGTGCCAGCAGCTTATTGGGACAGGACACTGAAGCTTTCTTT. Translating it yields CASSLLGQDTEAFF.

The V gene is TRBV29-1, the J gene TRBJ2-7, with TRBD2 matching 7 bases. Trimming removed 6 bases from V and 2 bases from J; junction bases left unmatched: 16. The CDR3 is made up of 16 amino acids. Germline CDR1 SQVTM, CDR2 ANQGSEA. CDR3: CSVAGASGVPPYEQYF. The CDR3 DNA sequence: TGCAGCGTAGCCGGGGCTAGCGGAGTCCCTCCCTACGAGCAGTACTTC.

The chain is built from TRBV29-1 and TRBJ2-3, with 7 bases identical to TRBD1. CDR1 and CDR2 (germline): SQVTM, ANQGSEA. This CDR3 region has 13 residues. J lost 1 base, V lost 7 bases, and 5 bases had no gene match. Here the CDR3 reads CSAGTARTDTQYF. CDR3 nucleotide sequence: TGCAGCGCAGGGACAGCCCGCACAGATACGCAGTATTTT.

This chain uses TRBV6-2 or TRBV6-3 with TRBJ2-2; D not certain. Germline lookup yields CDR1 MNHEY and CDR2 SVGEGT. V gave up 2 bases and J gave up 3 bases, with 7 bases separating them. This CDR3 is built from 14 residues. The CDR3 coding sequence is TGTGCCAGCAGTTACCTCTCGGACACCGGGGAGCTGTTTTTT. Translated, it gives CASSYLSDTGELFF.

The rearrangement joins TRBV11-1 to TRBJ2-1; D might be TRBD2 (6 bases). Germline loops: CDR1 SGHAT, CDR2 FQDESV (reference sequence). Trimming removed 0 bases at V and 2 bases at J, with 11 bases between. This CDR3 comprises 16 residues. The CDR3 here is CASSLARDLTYNEQFF. CDR3 DNA: TGTGCCAGCAGCTTAGCGCGGGATCTGACCTACAATGAGCAGTTCTTC.

The J gene is TRBJ2-7, the V gene TRBV15, with TRBD1 matching over 7 bases. V trimming: 2 bases; J trimming: 9 bases; junction bases outside the gene matches: 13. CDR3 length equals 15 residues. Germline values: CDR1 LNHNV, CDR2 YYDKDF (reference sequence). Here the CDR3 DNA reads TGTGCCACCAGCAGAAAACAGGGGACCTCCTTTGGGCAGTACTTC. This gives the protein CATSRKQGTSFGQYF. The whole variable domain, filled in from reference TRBV15 and TRBJ2-7, reads DAMVIQNPRYQVTQFGKPVTLSCSQTLNHNVMYWYQQKSSQAPKLLFHYYDKDFNNEADTPDNFQSRRPNTSFCFLDIRSPGLGDTAMYLCATSRKQGTSFGQYFGPGTRLTVT.

V gene TRBV4-3 combines with J gene TRBJ2-7; 13 nucleotides align to TRBD2. The CDR3 runs to 16 residues. V was pared by 4 bases and J by 5 bases, with 8 bases of the junction left unmatched. Germline values: CDR1 LGHNA, CDR2 YSLEER. Here the CDR3 DNA reads TGCGCCAGCAGCCCCGTCAGGACTAGCGGGAGTAACGAGCAGTACTTC. Its translation is CASSPVRTSGSNEQYF.

The rearrangement joins TRBV5-5 to TRBJ2-5; 11 nucleotides line up with TRBD2. The CDR3 consists of 16 residues. Germline trimming cut 3 bases from V and 5 bases from J; bases unmatched to any gene: 9. Germline V CDR1 and CDR2: SGHKS, YYEKEE (reference sequence). In nucleotides, the CDR3 is TGTGCCAGCAGCTGGGGTGCACTAGCGGGAGTGGAGACCCAGTACTTC. Translated, it gives CASSWGALAGVETQYF.

The chain uses TRBV7-8 and TRBJ1-1; 7 bases align to TRBD1. The CDR3 has 14 residues. V shed 0 bases and J 5 bases; nucleotides not matched to a gene: 3. The germline V gene encodes CDR1 SGHVS and CDR2 FQNEAQ. CDR3 protein: CASSLAPGGTEAFF. CDR3 DNA sequence: TGTGCCAGCAGCTTAGCCCCAGGGGGGACTGAAGCTTTCTTT.

Concerning this clone itself: Sequence at one end of the junction differs from germline and may be a read error. CDR3 nucleotides: TGTGCCAGCAGCTCCAACCCGGGACTAGCGGGAGGTGGGATCTTC. Residues: CASSSNPGLAGGGIF. This chain joins TRBV6-5 and TRBJ2-1; TRBD2 agrees at 15 bases. Germline V lookup: CDR1 MNHEY, CDR2 SVGAGI. CDR3 size: 15 residues.

This sequence joins TRBV5-6 and TRBJ2-2; D may be TRBD2 (6 bases). Germline V gives CDR1 SGHDT, CDR2 YYEEEE. V lost 3 bases and J 5 bases, leaving 14 bases between the germline ends. The length of the CDR3 is 15 residues. The CDR3 coding sequence is TGTGCCAGCAGCTCCGGGACTGGGGATACCGGGGAGCTGTTTTTT. Amino acid sequence: CASSSGTGDTGELFF.

The V gene is TRBV6-2 or TRBV6-3, the J gene TRBJ2-1; TRBD2 might be the D (7 bases). Germline V gene lookup returns CDR1 MNHEY and CDR2 SVGEGT. V dropped 2 bases and J dropped 4 bases, with 12 bases sitting between them. The CDR3 is 15 amino acids. The CDR3 DNA follows: TGTGCCAGCAGTTACACCAAGGGGGGGTACAATGAGCAGTTCTTC. Its protein is CASSYTKGGYNEQFF.

This chain connects TRBV18 to TRBJ1-5; tentative D call: TRBD1 (5 bases). Germline values: CDR1 KGHSH, CDR2 LQKENI. The CDR3 has 16 amino acids. Trimming shortened V by 4 bases and J by 0 bases, and 13 bases separated the two germline ends. DNA of the CDR3: TGTGCCAGCTCACAAGGACAACTCCTTAGCAATCAGCCCCAGCATTTT. This sequence encodes CASSQGQLLSNQPQHF. Together with reference TRBV18 and TRBJ1-5, the CDR3 gives the full variable domain: NAGVMQNPRHLVRRRGQEARLRCSPMKGHSHVYWYRQLPEEGLKFMVYLQKENIIDESGMPKERFSAEFPKEGPSILRIQQVVRGDSAAYFCASSQGQLLSNQPQHFGDGTRLSIL.

This chain joins TRBV18 and TRBJ1-5; D remains unclear. This CDR3 region has 13 residues. The V and J ends lost 1 base and 4 bases respectively, with 5 bases between them. CDR1 is KGHSH and CDR2 is LQKENI in the germline V gene. The CDR3 DNA reads TGTGCCAGCTCACCACGGCAGAATCAGCCCCAGCATTTT. Translated: CASSPRQNQPQHF.

This chain connects TRBV20-1 to TRBJ2-7, with D hard to call. V was pared by 3 bases and J by 7 bases, with 10 bases between. Germline V lookup: CDR1 DFQATT, CDR2 SNEGSKA (reference sequence). The CDR3 has 11 residues. The CDR3 protein is CSASNKWEQYF. CDR3 sequence (DNA): TGCAGTGCTAGTAACAAATGGGAGCAGTACTTC.

The V gene is TRBV7-9, the J gene TRBJ2-6; 11 bases agree with TRBD1. The CDR3 extends over 18 amino acids. With 5 bases clipped from V and 4 bases from J, the junction kept 10 bases outside the gene matches. Germline values: CDR1 SEHNR, CDR2 FQNEAQ (reference sequence). CDR3 amino acids: CASSIPGTGGIGANVLTF. The CDR3, as DNA: TGTGCCAGCAGCATCCCGGGGACAGGGGGTATCGGGGCCAACGTCCTGACTTTC.

The chain links TRBV6-2 or TRBV6-3 to TRBJ2-7, with D possibly matching TRBD1 (6 bases). V lost 2 bases and J 0 bases, leaving 8 bases between the germline ends. The CDR3 covers 14 residues. Germline loops: CDR1 MNHEY, CDR2 SVGEGT. The CDR3 protein is CASSYRDNSYEQYF. CDR3 bases: TGTGCCAGCAGTTACCGGGACAACTCCTACGAGCAGTACTTC.

This chain connects TRBV10-3 to TRBJ1-2; 7 bases agree with TRBD1. Unmatched junction bases numbered 5, after V lost 0 bases and J lost 4 bases. This CDR3 contains 15 residues. CDR1 and CDR2 (germline): ENHRY, SYGVKD. CDR3 sequence: CAISESMTGTYGYTF. The CDR3 bases are TGTGCCATCAGTGAGTCGATGACAGGGACCTATGGCTACACCTTC.

This chain uses TRBV5-6 with TRBJ1-2; D is undetermined. Germline V gene lookup returns CDR1 SGHDT and CDR2 YYEEEE. The length of the CDR3 is 13 residues. V shed 2 bases and J shed 8 bases, with 13 bases lying between them. CDR3: CASSLQGRRGYTF. The DNA of the CDR3 is TGTGCCAGCAGCTTACAAGGGAGGCGAGGCTACACCTTC.

This chain joins TRBV28 and TRBJ2-3; D is unclear. CDR1 is MDHEN and CDR2 is SYDVKM in the germline V gene. CDR3 length: 14 residues. The V end was cut by 5 bases, the J end by 2 bases, with 11 bases between. The CDR3 region is CASSPPLATDTQYF. In DNA, the CDR3 is TGTGCCAGCAGTCCCCCCCTGGCCACAGATACGCAGTATTTT. Full variable domain (rest looked up from reference TRBV28 and TRBJ2-3): DVKVTQSSRYLVKRTGEKVFLECVQDMDHENMFWYRQDPGLGLRLIYFSYDVKMKEKGDIPEGYSVSREKKERFSLILESASTNQTSMYLCASSPPLATDTQYFGPGTRLTVL.

In the case of this clone: Other DNA sequences from this sample encode an identical CDR3 as well. The rearrangement joins TRBV7-8 to TRBJ2-1; TRBD2 aligns across 12 bases. With 4 bases clipped from V and 8 bases from J, the junction kept 6 bases outside the gene matches. This CDR3 has 15 amino acids. CDR1 SGHVS and CDR2 FQNEAQ come from the germline V gene. CDR3 DNA: TGTGCCAGCAGCTCCCCGGGACTAGCGGGTGATGAGCAGTTCTTC. Translated, it gives CASSSPGLAGDEQFF.

Only one count was recorded for this clone. J is TRBJ2-3 and V is TRBV12-5; no clear D gene. Germline CDR1 reads LGHNT; CDR2 reads FRNRAP. V shed 6 bases and J shed 2 bases, with 21 bases lying between them. This CDR3 is 17 amino acids long. The chain's CDR3 is CASGYYVHAPSTDTQYF. CDR3 nucleotides: TGTGCTAGTGGCTACTACGTCCACGCGCCATCCACAGATACGCAGTATTTT.

This rearrangement joins TRBV6-5 to TRBJ1-5, with D perhaps TRBD1 (6 bases). Germline-derived CDR1 and CDR2 are MNHEY and SVGAGI. CDR3 length: 15 residues. V was clipped by 5 bases and J by 0 bases, with 11 bases between them. CDR3: CASSPDRYSNQPQHF. CDR3 in DNA: TGTGCCAGCAGTCCGGACAGATATAGCAATCAGCCCCAGCATTTT.

This sequence joins TRBV7-9 and TRBJ2-1; D not certain. Germline V gene data show CDR1 as SEHNR and CDR2 as FQNEAQ (reference sequence). The CDR3 is 15 residues long. The V and J ends lost 2 bases and 0 bases respectively, with 8 bases between them. CDR3 in DNA: TGTGCCAGCAGCTTAACCCCGAGCTCCTACAATGAGCAGTTCTTC. This codes for CASSLTPSSYNEQFF.